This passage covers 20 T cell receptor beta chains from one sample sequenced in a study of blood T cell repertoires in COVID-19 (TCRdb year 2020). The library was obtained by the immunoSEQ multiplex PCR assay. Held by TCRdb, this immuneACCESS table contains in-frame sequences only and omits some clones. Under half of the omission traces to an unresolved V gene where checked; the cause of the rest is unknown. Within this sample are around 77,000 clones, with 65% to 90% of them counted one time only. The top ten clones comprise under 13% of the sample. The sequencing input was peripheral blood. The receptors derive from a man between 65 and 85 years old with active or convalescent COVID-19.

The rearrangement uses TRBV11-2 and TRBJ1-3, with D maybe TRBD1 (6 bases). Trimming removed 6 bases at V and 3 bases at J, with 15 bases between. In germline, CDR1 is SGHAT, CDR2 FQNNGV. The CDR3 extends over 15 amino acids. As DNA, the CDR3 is TGTGCCAGCAGTCCCACCAGGGGCGGTGGAAACACCATATATTTT. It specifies CASSPTRGGGNTIYF.

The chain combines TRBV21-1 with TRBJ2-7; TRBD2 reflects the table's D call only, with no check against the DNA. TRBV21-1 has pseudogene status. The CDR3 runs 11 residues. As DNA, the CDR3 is TGTGCCAGCAGGAGGTGGGTTGTAACGAACTTC. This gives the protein CASRRWVVTNF.

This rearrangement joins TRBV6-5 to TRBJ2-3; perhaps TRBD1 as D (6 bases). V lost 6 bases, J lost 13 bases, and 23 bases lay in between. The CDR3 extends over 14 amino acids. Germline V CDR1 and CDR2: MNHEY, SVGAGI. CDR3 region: CASSSRYPGQPKYF. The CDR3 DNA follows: TGTGCCAGCAGCTCAAGGTACCCGGGACAACCGAAGTATTTT.

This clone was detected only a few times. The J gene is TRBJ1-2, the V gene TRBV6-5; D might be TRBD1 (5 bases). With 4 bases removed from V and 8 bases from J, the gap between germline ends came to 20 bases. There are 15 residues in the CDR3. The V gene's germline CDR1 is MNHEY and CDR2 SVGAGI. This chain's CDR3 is CASSSPAKGQGGYTF. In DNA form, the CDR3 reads TGTGCCAGCAGTTCCCCAGCGAAGGGTCAGGGCGGCTACACCTTC.

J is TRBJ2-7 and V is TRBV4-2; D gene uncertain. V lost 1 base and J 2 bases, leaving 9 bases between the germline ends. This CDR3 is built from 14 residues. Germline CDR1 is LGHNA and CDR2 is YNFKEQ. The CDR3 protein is CASSQAGKPYEQYF. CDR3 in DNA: TGTGCCAGCAGCCAAGCGGGTAAACCCTACGAGCAGTACTTC.

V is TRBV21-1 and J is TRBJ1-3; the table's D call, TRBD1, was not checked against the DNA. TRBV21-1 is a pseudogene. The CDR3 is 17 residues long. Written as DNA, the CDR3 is TGTGCCAGCAGCAAAAGATACCCAGGGGGGTCTGAAGACACCATATATTTT. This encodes CASSKRYPGGSEDTIYF.

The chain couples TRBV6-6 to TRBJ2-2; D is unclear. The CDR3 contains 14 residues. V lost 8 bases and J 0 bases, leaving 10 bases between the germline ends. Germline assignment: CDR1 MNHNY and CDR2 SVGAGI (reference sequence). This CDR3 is CASWRQTNTGELFF. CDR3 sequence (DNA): TGTGCCAGCTGGCGGCAGACGAACACCGGGGAGCTGTTTTTT.

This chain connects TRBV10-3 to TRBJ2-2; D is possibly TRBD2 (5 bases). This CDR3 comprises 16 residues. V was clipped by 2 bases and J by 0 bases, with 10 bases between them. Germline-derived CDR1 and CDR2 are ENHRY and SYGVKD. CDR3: CAISENREPNTGELFF. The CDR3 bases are TGTGCCATCAGTGAGAATCGGGAACCGAACACCGGGGAGCTGTTTTTT.

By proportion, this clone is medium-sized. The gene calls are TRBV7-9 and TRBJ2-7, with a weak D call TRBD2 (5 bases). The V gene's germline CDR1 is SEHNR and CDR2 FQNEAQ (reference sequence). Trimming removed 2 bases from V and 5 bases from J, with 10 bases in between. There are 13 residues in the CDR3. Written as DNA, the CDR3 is TGTGCCAGCAGCTTAATTACGGGAAACGAGCAGTACTTC. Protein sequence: CASSLITGNEQYF.

CDR3 region: CASSETSGRSLVAETQYF. DNA of the CDR3: TGTGCCAGCAGCGAAACTAGCGGGAGAAGTTTAGTGGCCGAGACCCAGTACTTC. This chain uses TRBV9 with TRBJ2-5, with 11 nucleotides matching TRBD2. V lost 3 bases and J lost 5; bases outside the gene matches: 15. Germline CDR1 and CDR2: SGDLS and YYNGEE. This CDR3 has 18 residues.

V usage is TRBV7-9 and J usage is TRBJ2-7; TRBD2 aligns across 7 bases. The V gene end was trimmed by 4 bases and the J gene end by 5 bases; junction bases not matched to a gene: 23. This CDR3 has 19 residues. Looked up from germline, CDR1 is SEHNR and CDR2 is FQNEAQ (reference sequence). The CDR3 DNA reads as TGTGCCAGCAGCTCCCCCGGCCGTGGGAGGGCCCTTAAAATCAACGAGCAGTACTTC. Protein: CASSSPGRGRALKINEQYF.

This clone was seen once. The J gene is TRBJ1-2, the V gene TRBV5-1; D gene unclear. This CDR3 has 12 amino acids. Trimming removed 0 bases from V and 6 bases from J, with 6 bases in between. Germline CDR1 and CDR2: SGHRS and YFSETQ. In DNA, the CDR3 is TGCGCCAGCAGCTTGGAGCGGAATGGCTACACCTTC. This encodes CASSLERNGYTF. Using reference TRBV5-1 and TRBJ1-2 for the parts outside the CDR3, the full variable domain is KAGVTQTPRYLIKTRGQQVTLSCSPISGHRSVSWYQQTPGQGLQFLFEYFSETQRNKGNFPGRFSGRQFSNSRSEMNVSTLELGDSALYLCASSLERNGYTFGSGTRLTVV.

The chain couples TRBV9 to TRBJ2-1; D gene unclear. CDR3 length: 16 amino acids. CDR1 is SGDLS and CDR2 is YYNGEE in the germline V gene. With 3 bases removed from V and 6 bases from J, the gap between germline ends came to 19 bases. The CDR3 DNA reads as TGTGCCAGCAGCGCCTTCCCGCGCGAGGTTATCAATGAGCAGTTCTTC. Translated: CASSAFPREVINEQFF.

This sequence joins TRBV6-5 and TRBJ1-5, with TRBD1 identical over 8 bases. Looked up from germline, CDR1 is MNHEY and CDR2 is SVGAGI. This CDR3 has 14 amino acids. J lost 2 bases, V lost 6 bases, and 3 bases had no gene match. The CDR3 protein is CASRVTGGNQPQHF. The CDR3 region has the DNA TGTGCCAGCAGGGTGACAGGGGGCAATCAGCCCCAGCATTTT.

CDR3 nucleotides: TGTGCCAGCAGACCCCGGGGAGGGGGAACCTACAATGAGCAGTTCTTC. The encoded protein is CASRPRGGGTYNEQFF. This chain connects TRBV27 to TRBJ2-1, with D possibly being TRBD2 (7 bases). The CDR3 runs to 16 residues. V lost 6 bases and J lost 2, with 17 bases in between. The V gene's germline CDR1 is MNHEY and CDR2 SMNVEV (reference sequence).

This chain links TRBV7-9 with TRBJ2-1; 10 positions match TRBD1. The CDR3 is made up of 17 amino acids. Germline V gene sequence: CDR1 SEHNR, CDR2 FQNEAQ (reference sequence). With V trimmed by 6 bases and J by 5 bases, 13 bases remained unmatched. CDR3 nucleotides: TGTGCCAGCAGTCCATACCCGGGACAGGGGTCCGACAATGAGCAGTTCTTC. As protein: CASSPYPGQGSDNEQFF.

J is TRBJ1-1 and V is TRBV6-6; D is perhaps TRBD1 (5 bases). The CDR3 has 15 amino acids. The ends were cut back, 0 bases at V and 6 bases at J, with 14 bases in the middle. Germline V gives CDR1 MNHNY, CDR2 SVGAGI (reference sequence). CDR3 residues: CASSYSIGANAEAFF. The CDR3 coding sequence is TGTGCCAGCAGTTACTCAATAGGGGCCAACGCTGAAGCTTTCTTT.

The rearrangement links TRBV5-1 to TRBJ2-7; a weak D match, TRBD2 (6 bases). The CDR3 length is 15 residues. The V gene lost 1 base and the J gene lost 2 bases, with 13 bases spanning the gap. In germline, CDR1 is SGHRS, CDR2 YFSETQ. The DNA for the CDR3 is TGCGCCAGCAGCTTGCCCGGGACTCCTACCTACGAGCAGTACTTC. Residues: CASSLPGTPTYEQYF.

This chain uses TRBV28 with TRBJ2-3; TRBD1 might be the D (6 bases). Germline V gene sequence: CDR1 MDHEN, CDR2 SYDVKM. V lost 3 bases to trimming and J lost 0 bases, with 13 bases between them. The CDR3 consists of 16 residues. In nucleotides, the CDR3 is TGTGCCAGCAGTTTGGCTGGGCAGGGGAGCACAGATACGCAGTATTTT. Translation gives CASSLAGQGSTDTQYF.

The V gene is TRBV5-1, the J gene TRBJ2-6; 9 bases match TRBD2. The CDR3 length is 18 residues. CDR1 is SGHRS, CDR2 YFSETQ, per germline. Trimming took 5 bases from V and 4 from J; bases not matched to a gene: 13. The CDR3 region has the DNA TGCGCCAGCAGAACCGGGACTAGCTGGTCTCGGGGGGCCAACGTCCTGACTTTC. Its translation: CASRTGTSWSRGANVLTF.